This TCR beta chain derives from a study of shared clonotypes between healthy human individuals. Comment on this clone: Its target is not known.

Points from the study as a whole: Generation probabilities of non-shared clonotypes were lower (relative to those shared by all four donors). Several donors had 4% to 5% of their naive CD4 clonotypes in common.

Data came from immunoSEQ multiplex PCR; TCRdb stores just in-frame clones and leaves some out. The sample yields about 2.3 million clones, just over 90% seen once. Trimming stripped 3 bases from V and 5 bases from J, with 19 bases between. The CDR3 totals 16 residues. The germline CDR1 and CDR2 sequences are MDHEN and SYDVKM. The donors, healthy adults who were HIV-negative, had experienced no recent acute infections or vaccinations. V is TRBV28 and J is TRBJ2-5; D is possibly TRBD1 or TRBD2 (5 bases each). This TCR was sampled from a man aged 18 to 30 in good health. Some clones in this sample may be carry-over from other donors' samples. The specimen sequenced was naive CD4+ T cells from PBMCs. Subset in this sample: CD45RA+ positively selected. CDR3 region: CASSLVSRGARETQYF. For the CDR3, the DNA is TGTGCCAGCAGTTTGGTTTCCAGAGGGGCCCGGGAGACCCAGTACTTC.